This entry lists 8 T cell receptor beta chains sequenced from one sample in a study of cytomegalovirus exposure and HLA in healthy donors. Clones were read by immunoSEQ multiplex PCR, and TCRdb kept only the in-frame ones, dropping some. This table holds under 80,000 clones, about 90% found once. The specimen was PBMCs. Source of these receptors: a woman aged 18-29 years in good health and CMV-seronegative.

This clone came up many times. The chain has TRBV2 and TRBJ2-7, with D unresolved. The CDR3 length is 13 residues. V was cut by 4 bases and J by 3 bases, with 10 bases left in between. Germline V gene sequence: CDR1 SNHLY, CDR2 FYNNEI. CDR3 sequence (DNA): TGTGCCAGCAGTGGCCAATTACACTACGAGCAGTACTTC. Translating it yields CASSGQLHYEQYF.

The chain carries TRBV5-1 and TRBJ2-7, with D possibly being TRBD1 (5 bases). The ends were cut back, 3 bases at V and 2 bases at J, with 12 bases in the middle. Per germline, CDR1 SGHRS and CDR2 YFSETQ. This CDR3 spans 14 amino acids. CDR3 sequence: CASSSQGPPYEQYF. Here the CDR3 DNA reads TGCGCCAGCAGCTCTCAGGGTCCTCCCTACGAGCAGTACTTC.

The CDR3 loop reads CASSPRRGAEKKMNTEAFF. In nucleotides, the CDR3 is TGTGCCAGCTCACCACGGAGGGGTGCGGAGAAGAAGATGAACACTGAAGCTTTCTTT. This rearrangement joins TRBV18 to TRBJ1-1; D might be TRBD1 (5 bases). The V gene's germline CDR1 is KGHSH and CDR2 LQKENI. The CDR3 consists of 19 residues. Trimming stripped 1 base from V and 0 bases from J, with 21 bases between.

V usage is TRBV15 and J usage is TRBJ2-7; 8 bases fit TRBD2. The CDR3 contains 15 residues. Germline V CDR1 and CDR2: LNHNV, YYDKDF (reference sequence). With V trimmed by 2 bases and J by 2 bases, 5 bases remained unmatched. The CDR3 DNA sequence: TGTGCCACCAGCAGAACGACTAGCGTACCCTACGAGCAGTACTTC. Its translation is CATSRTTSVPYEQYF.

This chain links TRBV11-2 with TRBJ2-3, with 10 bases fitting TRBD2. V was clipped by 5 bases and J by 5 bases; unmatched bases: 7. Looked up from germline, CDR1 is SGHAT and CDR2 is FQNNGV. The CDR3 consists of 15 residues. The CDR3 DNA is TGTGCCAGCAGCATACCGAGCGGGGGGGGAGATACGCAGTATTTT. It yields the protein CASSIPSGGGDTQYF.

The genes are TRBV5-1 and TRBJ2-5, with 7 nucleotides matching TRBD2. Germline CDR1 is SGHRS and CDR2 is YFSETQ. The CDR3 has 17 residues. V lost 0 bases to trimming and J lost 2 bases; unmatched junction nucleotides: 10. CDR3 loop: CASSLGSRVSGQETQYF. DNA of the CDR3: TGCGCCAGCAGCTTGGGTTCCAGGGTTAGCGGGCAAGAGACCCAGTACTTC.

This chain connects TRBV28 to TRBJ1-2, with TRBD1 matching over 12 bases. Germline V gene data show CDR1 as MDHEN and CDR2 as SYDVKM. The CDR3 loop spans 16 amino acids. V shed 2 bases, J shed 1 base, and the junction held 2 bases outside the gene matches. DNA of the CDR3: TGTGCCAGCAGTTTAGGGGACAGGGGGCGTAACTATGGCTACACCTTC. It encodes CASSLGDRGRNYGYTF.

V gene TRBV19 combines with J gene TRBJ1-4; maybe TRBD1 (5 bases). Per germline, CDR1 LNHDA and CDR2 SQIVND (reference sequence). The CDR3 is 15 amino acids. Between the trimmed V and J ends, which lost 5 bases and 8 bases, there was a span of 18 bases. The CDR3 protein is CASSLSPGWEEKLFF. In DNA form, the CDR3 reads TGTGCCAGTAGTCTGTCCCCAGGGTGGGAAGAAAAACTGTTTTTT. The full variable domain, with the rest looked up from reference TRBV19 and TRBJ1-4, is DGGITQSPKYLFRKEGQNVTLSCEQNLNHDAMYWYRQDPGQGLRLIYYSQIVNDFQKGDIAEGYSVSREKKESFPLTVTSAQKNPTAFYLCASSLSPGWEEKLFFGSGTQLSVL.